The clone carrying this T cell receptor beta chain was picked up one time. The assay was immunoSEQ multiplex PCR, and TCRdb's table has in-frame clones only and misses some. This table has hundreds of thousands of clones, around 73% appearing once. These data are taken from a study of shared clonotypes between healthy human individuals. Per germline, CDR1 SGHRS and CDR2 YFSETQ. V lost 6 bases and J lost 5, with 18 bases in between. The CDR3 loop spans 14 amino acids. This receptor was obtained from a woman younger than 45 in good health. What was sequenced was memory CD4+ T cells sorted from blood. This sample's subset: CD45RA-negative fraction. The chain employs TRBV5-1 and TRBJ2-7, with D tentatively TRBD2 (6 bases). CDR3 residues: CASTRVAGSDEQYF. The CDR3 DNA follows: TGCGCCAGCACGCGGGTGGCGGGATCCGACGAGCAGTACTTC.